This T cell receptor beta chain was retrieved from a study of T cell repertoires in cytomegalovirus infection. The CDR3 consists of 15 residues. V shed 5 bases, J shed 5 bases, and the junction held 9 bases outside the gene matches. Germline V CDR1 and CDR2: SGHTA, FQGNSA. The sample holds a few counts of this clonotype. Its antigen is not known. TCRdb analysed the reads with MiXCR anew, one entry per CDR3 protein. In the table there are about 470,000 distinct CDR3 sequences, under 55% of which are singletons. The chain has TRBV7-2 and TRBJ2-5; 9 positions match TRBD2. The specimen comprised cultured PBMCs, sampled from culture after CMV antigen stimulation. The receptor comes from a human donor in good health (CMV status not recorded). Some clones in this sample may be carry-over from other donors' samples. This CDR3 reads CASSLRGRAVETQYF. The CDR3 DNA reads TGTGCCAGCAGCCTGCGCGGGAGGGCCGTTGAGACCCAGTACTTC.